The sequence of this TCR beta chain was determined in a study of long-term antiretroviral therapy in people with HIV. Study-wide points: Spans of CDR3 length were tighter for HIV repertoires than for controls.

Germline-derived CDR1 and CDR2 are SEHNR and FQNEAQ (reference sequence). With 1 base clipped from V and 8 bases from J, the junction kept 6 bases outside the gene matches. This CDR3 spans 15 amino acids. As regards this clone: The antigen remains unidentified.

Runs used v3.0 of the immunoSEQ assay and were done at survey level. TCRdb's copy holds only in-frame clones and misses some; the assay was immunoSEQ multiplex PCR. Of 30,000 to 40,000 clones listed, approximately 72% were seen once; the top ten hold nearly 3.5%. This rearrangement joins TRBV7-9 to TRBJ2-1, with TRBD2 matching over 9 bases. This receptor was taken from a middle-aged man with HIV. The material was unsorted PBMCs, obtained 3 years after starting antiretroviral therapy. CDR3 region: CASSLVVSGSYEQFF. In DNA, the CDR3 is TGTGCCAGCAGCTTAGTTGTTAGCGGGAGTTATGAGCAGTTCTTC. The variable domain in full, with the rest retrieved from reference TRBV7-9 and TRBJ2-1, is DTGVSQNPRHKITKRGQNVTFRCDPISEHNRLYWYRQTLGQGPEFLTYFQNEAQLEKSRLLSDRFSAERPKGSFSTLEIQRTEQGDSAMYLCASSLVVSGSYEQFFGPGTRLTVL.